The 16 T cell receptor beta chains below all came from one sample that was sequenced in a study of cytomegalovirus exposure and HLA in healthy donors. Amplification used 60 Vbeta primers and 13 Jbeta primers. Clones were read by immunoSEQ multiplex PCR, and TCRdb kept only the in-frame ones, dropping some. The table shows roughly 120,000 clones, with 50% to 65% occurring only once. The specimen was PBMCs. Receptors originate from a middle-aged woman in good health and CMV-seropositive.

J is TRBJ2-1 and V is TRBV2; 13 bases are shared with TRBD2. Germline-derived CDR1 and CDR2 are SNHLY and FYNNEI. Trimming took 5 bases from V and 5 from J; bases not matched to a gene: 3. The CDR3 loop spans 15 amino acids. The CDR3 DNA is TGTGCCAGCAGTACCGGGACTAGCGGGAACAATGAGCAGTTCTTC. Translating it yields CASSTGTSGNNEQFF.

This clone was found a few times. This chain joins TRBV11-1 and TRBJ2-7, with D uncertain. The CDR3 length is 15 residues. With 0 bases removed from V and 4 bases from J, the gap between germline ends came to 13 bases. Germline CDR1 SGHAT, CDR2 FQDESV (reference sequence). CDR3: CASSLAEPVMYEQYF. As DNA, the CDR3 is TGTGCCAGCAGCTTAGCCGAACCGGTGATGTACGAGCAGTACTTC.

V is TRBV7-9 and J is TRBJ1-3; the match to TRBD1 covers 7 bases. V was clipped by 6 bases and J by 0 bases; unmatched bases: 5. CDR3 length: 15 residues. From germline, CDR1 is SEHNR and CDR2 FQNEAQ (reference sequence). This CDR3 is CASSTGVPSGNTIYF. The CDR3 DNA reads TGTGCCAGCAGTACAGGGGTGCCCTCTGGAAACACCATATATTTT.

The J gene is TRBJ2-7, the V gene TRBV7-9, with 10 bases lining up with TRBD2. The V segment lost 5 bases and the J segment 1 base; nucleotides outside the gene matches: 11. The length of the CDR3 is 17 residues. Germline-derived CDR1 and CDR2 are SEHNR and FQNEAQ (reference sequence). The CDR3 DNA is TGTGCCAGCAGCCCCCCCAGCGGGAGGGCCGTGTCCTACGAGCAGTACTTC. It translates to CASSPPSGRAVSYEQYF.

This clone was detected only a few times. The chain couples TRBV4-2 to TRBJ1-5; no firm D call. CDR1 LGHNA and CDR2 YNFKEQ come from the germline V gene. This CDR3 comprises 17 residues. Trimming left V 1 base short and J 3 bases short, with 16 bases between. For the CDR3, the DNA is TGTGCCAGCAGCCAAGTTGTGGCTTGGAGGGACAATCAGCCCCAGCATTTT. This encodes CASSQVVAWRDNQPQHF.

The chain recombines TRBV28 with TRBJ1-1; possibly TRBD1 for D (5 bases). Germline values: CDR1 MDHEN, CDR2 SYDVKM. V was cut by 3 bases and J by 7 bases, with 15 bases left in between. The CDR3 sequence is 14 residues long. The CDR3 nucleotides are TGTGCCAGCAGTTTCGGGGGGGAGCGAGGTGAAGCTTTCTTT. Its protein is CASSFGGERGEAFF.

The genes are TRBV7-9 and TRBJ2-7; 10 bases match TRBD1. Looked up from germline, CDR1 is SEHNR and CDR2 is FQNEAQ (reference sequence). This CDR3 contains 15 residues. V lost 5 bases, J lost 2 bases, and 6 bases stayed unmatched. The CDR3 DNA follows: TGTGCCAGCAGCCCTAGACAGGGGGCAACCTACGAGCAGTACTTC. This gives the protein CASSPRQGATYEQYF.

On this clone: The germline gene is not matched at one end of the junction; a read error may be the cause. CDR3 sequence reads: CSSSLTSNQETQYF. The CDR3 coding sequence is TGTTCCAGCAGTCTAACTAGCAACCAAGAGACCCAGTACTTC. The chain uses TRBV7-9 and TRBJ2-5; D possibly corresponds to TRBD2 (6 bases). CDR3 length equals 14 residues. The germline V gene encodes CDR1 SEHNR and CDR2 FQNEAQ (reference sequence).

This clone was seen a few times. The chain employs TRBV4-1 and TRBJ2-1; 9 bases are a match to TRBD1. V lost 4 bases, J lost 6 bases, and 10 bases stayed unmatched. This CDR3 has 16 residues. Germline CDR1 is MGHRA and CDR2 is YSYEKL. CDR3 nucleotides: TGCGCCAGCAGCCCAACGGGACAGGGTAAGGTCAATGAGCAGTTCTTC. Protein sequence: CASSPTGQGKVNEQFF.

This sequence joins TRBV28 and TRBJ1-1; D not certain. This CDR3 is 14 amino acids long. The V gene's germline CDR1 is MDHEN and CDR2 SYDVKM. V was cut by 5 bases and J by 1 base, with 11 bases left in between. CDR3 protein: CASSPRVRNTEAFF. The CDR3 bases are TGTGCCAGCAGTCCCCGGGTGAGGAACACTGAAGCTTTCTTT.

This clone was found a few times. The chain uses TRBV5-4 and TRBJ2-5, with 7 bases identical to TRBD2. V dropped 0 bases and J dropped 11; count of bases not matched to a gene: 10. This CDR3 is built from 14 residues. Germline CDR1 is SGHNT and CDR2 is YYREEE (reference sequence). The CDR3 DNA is TGTGCCAGCAGCTTGGCGGACCCTCGGGGGGAGCAGTACTTC. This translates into CASSLADPRGEQYF.

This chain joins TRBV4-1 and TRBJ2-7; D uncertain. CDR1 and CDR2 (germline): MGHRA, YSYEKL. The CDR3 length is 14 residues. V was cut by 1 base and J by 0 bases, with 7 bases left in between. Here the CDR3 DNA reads TGCGCCAGCAGCCAAGTTCACAGCTCCTACGAGCAGTACTTC. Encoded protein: CASSQVHSSYEQYF.

The CDR3 DNA reads TGTGCCAGCAGCTCCACAGGGGACAATGAAAAACTGTTTTTT. Translation: CASSSTGDNEKLFF. The V gene is TRBV7-2, the J gene TRBJ1-4, with TRBD1 matching 7 bases. The CDR3 runs to 14 residues. In germline, CDR1 is SGHTA, CDR2 FQGNSA. With V trimmed by 4 bases and J by 5 bases, 4 bases remained unmatched.

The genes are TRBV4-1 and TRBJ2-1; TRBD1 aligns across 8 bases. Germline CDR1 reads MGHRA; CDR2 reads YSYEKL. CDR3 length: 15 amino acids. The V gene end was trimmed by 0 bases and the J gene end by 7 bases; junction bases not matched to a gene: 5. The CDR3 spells CASSQDRQGANEQFF. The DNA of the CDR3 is TGCGCCAGCAGCCAAGATCGGCAGGGGGCTAATGAGCAGTTCTTC.

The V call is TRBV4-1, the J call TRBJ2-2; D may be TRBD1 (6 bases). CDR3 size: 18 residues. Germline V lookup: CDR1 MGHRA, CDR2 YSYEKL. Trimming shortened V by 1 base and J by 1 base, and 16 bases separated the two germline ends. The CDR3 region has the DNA TGCGCCAGCAGCCAAGTTTTTAGAGGACAGAAGAACACCGGGGAGCTGTTTTTT. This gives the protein CASSQVFRGQKNTGELFF.

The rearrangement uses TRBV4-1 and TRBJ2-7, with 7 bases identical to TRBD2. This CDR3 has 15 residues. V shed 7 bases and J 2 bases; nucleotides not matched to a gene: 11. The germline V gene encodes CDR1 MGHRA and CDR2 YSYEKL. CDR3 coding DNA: TGCGCCAGCAAAACGGAGCTAGCGGATGCCTACGAGCAGTACTTC. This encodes CASKTELADAYEQYF.